These 29 T cell receptor beta chains originate from one sample sequenced in a study of T cells in localized non-small cell lung cancer. Sequenced by immunoSEQ multiplex PCR; TCRdb stores in-frame clones only, minus some. The table lists tens of thousands of clones, about 90% of them singletons. The sample in question was peripheral blood, obtained before any cancer treatment. Every receptor here comes from a female donor over 55 with stage I squamous cell lung carcinoma.

The rearrangement uses TRBV18 and TRBJ2-1; TRBD2 aligns across 13 bases. Per the germline V gene, CDR1 is KGHSH and CDR2 is LQKENI. V was clipped by 6 bases and J by 7 bases; unmatched bases: 12. The CDR3 totals 17 residues. CDR3 sequence reads: CASSARTSGRVINEQFF. The CDR3 DNA is TGTGCCAGCTCCGCCCGGACTAGCGGGAGAGTTATTAATGAGCAGTTCTTC.

The chain recombines TRBV5-1 with TRBJ1-5; D is ambiguous. The CDR3 contains 14 residues. From germline, CDR1 is SGHRS and CDR2 YFSETQ. V shed 0 bases and J shed 3 bases, with 7 bases lying between them. The CDR3 bases are TGCGCCAGCAGCTTGGGCGGGAACAATCAGCCCCAGCATTTT. This translates into CASSLGGNNQPQHF.

In DNA form, the CDR3 reads TGTGCCAGCAGCTTGACGGCCACAGATACGCAGTATTTT. Translation gives CASSLTATDTQYF. The chain couples TRBV7-9 to TRBJ2-3; the D is unclear. The CDR3 has 13 residues. In germline, CDR1 is SEHNR, CDR2 FQNEAQ (reference sequence). Trimming shortened V by 3 bases and J by 2 bases, and 6 bases separated the two germline ends.

In this sample, this clone turned up once. This chain links TRBV7-9 with TRBJ1-2, with D unresolved. The germline CDR1 and CDR2 sequences are SEHNR and FQNEAQ (reference sequence). The CDR3 runs 13 residues. V was trimmed by 0 bases and J by 2 bases, leaving 4 bases between them. This CDR3 is CASSLAGNYGYTF. The DNA of the CDR3 is TGTGCCAGCAGCTTAGCAGGGAACTATGGCTACACCTTC.

V gene TRBV30 combines with J gene TRBJ2-1, with 7 bases that match TRBD1. V trimming: 3 bases; J trimming: 3 bases; junction bases outside the gene matches: 5. The CDR3 is made up of 14 amino acids. CDR1 GTSNPN and CDR2 SVGIG come from the germline V gene (reference sequence). CDR3 region: CAWSPGQSYNEQFF. CDR3 bases: TGTGCCTGGAGCCCGGGACAGAGCTACAATGAGCAGTTCTTC.

This rearrangement joins TRBV7-2 to TRBJ1-1; 8 bases map to TRBD1. The CDR3 is 14 residues long. V was clipped by 3 bases and J by 1 base; unmatched bases: 1. Germline V gene sequence: CDR1 SGHTA, CDR2 FQGNSA. The DNA for the CDR3 is TGTGCCAGCAGCTTCGGACAGGGGAACACTGAAGCTTTCTTT. The encoded protein is CASSFGQGNTEAFF.

V and J are TRBV7-8 and TRBJ2-7; TRBD2 might be the D (6 bases). The CDR3 spans 18 residues. Trimming removed 2 bases from V and 0 bases from J, with 20 bases in between. Looked up from germline, CDR1 is SGHVS and CDR2 is FQNEAQ. DNA of the CDR3: TGTGCCAGCAGCTTACCAGCCGATGGTAGCGGTGACTCCTACGAGCAGTACTTC. Its translation: CASSLPADGSGDSYEQYF. The full variable domain, rest sourced from reference TRBV7-8 and TRBJ2-7, is GAGVSQSPRYKVAKRGQDVALRCDPISGHVSLFWYQQALGQGPEFLTYFQNEAQLDKSGLPSDRFFAERPEGSVSTLKIQRTQQEDSAVYLCASSLPADGSGDSYEQYFGPGTRLTVT.

The chain is built from TRBV5-4 and TRBJ2-1, with D tentatively TRBD1 (6 bases). From germline, CDR1 is SGHNT and CDR2 YYREEE (reference sequence). The CDR3 is 16 residues long. V dropped 3 bases and J dropped 4 bases, with 17 bases sitting between them. In DNA, the CDR3 is TGTGCCAGCAGCTCCCCCCCCGGGACAAAGTACAATGAGCAGTTCTTC. Translation: CASSSPPGTKYNEQFF.

V is TRBV25-1 and J is TRBJ1-5; D gene ambiguous. V lost 6 bases and J lost 4, with 19 bases in between. The germline gives CDR1 MGHDK, CDR2 SYGVNS. The CDR3 is 16 residues long. The CDR3 DNA follows: TGTGCCAGCAGCCCTTCCCGTCGGACGGGAAATCAGCCCCAGCATTTT. Encoded protein: CASSPSRRTGNQPQHF.

The J gene is TRBJ2-3, the V gene TRBV27, with 15 nucleotides matching TRBD2. The V and J ends lost 0 bases and 11 bases, in that order; junction bases with no gene match: 9. This CDR3 region has 17 residues. Per germline, CDR1 MNHEY and CDR2 SMNVEV (reference sequence). The CDR3 sequence is CASSLSSFMGLAGGQYF. The DNA of the CDR3 is TGTGCCAGCAGTTTATCTTCCTTTATGGGACTAGCGGGAGGGCAGTATTTT.

This clone has only one observation. The CDR3 DNA reads as TGTGCCACCAGGTCGACAGGGGACCTTTTGGGACATGGCTACACCTTC. It encodes CATRSTGDLLGHGYTF. This sequence joins TRBV5-8 and TRBJ1-2; TRBD1 agrees at 8 bases. Germline V CDR1 and CDR2: SGHTS, YDEGEE. V trimming: 9 bases; J trimming: 6 bases; junction bases outside the gene matches: 19. The CDR3 consists of 16 residues. The full variable domain, with the rest looked up from reference TRBV5-8 and TRBJ1-2, is EAGVTQSPTHLIKTRGQQATLRCSPISGHTSVYWYQQALGLGLQFLLWYDEGEERNRGNFPPRFSGRQFPNYSSELNVNALELEDSALYLCATRSTGDLLGHGYTFGSGTRLTVV.

The rearrangement links TRBV19 to TRBJ1-3; D might be TRBD1 (5 bases). The CDR3 sequence is 14 residues long. Trimming left V 6 bases short and J 3 bases short, with 12 bases between. CDR1 LNHDA and CDR2 SQIVND come from the germline V gene (reference sequence). In nucleotides, the CDR3 is TGTGCCAGTAGGGACAATTCCCTTGGAAACACCATATATTTT. This encodes CASRDNSLGNTIYF.

The chain employs TRBV30 and TRBJ2-7, with a possible D match to TRBD2 (5 bases). The V end lost 3 bases, the J end lost 5 bases, and 20 bases lay between the germline ends. The length of the CDR3 is 15 residues. Germline CDR1 and CDR2: GTSNPN and SVGIG (reference sequence). The CDR3 region is CAWREDLARWDEQYF. The CDR3 DNA follows: TGTGCCTGGAGGGAGGATCTGGCGAGATGGGACGAGCAGTACTTC.

The rearrangement links TRBV2 to TRBJ1-4; 7 nucleotides agree with TRBD1. CDR1 and CDR2 (germline): SNHLY, FYNNEI. Trimming cost V 2 bases and J 8 bases; bases outside gene matches: 11. This CDR3 has 16 residues. The CDR3 bases are TGTGCCAGCAGTGAAAATCCCCAGCAGGGGGGAGAAAAACTGTTTTTT. It translates to CASSENPQQGGEKLFF.

This chain links TRBV30 with TRBJ2-1; 7 bases map to TRBD2. The CDR3 sequence is 14 residues long. CDR1 is GTSNPN and CDR2 is SVGIG in the germline V gene (reference sequence). V lost 0 bases to trimming and J lost 3 bases; unmatched junction nucleotides: 2. The CDR3 spells CAWSVGGSYNEQFF. The CDR3 nucleotides read TGTGCCTGGAGTGTAGGCGGGAGCTACAATGAGCAGTTCTTC.

The chain employs TRBV18 and TRBJ1-2; 10 nucleotides agree with TRBD1. V was pared by 3 bases and J by 6 bases, with 7 bases of the junction left unmatched. Per the germline V gene, CDR1 is KGHSH and CDR2 is LQKENI. The CDR3 is 15 amino acids. CDR3 in amino acids: CASSPSLDRGHGYTF. Here the CDR3 DNA reads TGTGCCAGCTCACCTTCGTTAGACAGGGGGCATGGCTACACCTTC.

V gene TRBV7-2 combines with J gene TRBJ1-2, with D possibly TRBD1 on 6 matching bases. This CDR3 is built from 13 residues. Germline V lookup: CDR1 SGHTA, CDR2 FQGNSA. V dropped 3 bases and J dropped 6 bases, with 11 bases sitting between them. CDR3 protein: CASSLTGGNGYTF. Here the CDR3 DNA reads TGTGCCAGCAGCTTGACAGGAGGAAATGGCTACACCTTC.

V and J are TRBV7-3 and TRBJ2-1, with D perhaps matching TRBD2 (5 bases). This CDR3 has 14 amino acids. V gave up 3 bases and J gave up 2 bases, with 8 bases separating them. Germline CDR1 is SGHTA and CDR2 is FQGTGA. CDR3 in DNA: TGTGCCAGCAGCTTGAGCGGTCCCTACAATGAGCAGTTCTTC. This translates into CASSLSGPYNEQFF.

The rearrangement links TRBV9 to TRBJ2-3; TRBD2 matches 16 bases. The CDR3 has 16 amino acids. CDR1 is SGDLS and CDR2 is YYNGEE in the germline V gene. The V gene end was trimmed by 3 bases and the J gene end by 6 bases; junction bases not matched to a gene: 4. The CDR3 sequence: CASSGGTSGRADTQYF. The CDR3 DNA reads TGTGCCAGCAGCGGCGGGACTAGCGGGAGGGCCGATACGCAGTATTTT.

This clone was recorded only once. The CDR3 spells CASSRDKRKSGELFF. The CDR3 bases are TGTGCCAGCAGTCGCGACAAGCGGAAGAGCGGGGAGCTGTTTTTT. J is TRBJ2-2 and V is TRBV6-5, with D perhaps TRBD2 (5 bases). Germline CDR1 reads MNHEY; CDR2 reads SVGAGI. The CDR3 runs 15 residues. The ends were cut back, 5 bases at V and 7 bases at J, with 17 bases in the middle.

Details on this clone: Mismatch with germline at one junction end may stem from a read error. Other DNA variants within this sample encode the same CDR3. The rearrangement joins TRBV29-1 to TRBJ2-3; D is perhaps TRBD2 (6 bases). Per the germline V gene, CDR1 is SQVTM and CDR2 is ANQGSEA. CDR3 length: 12 amino acids. The CDR3 is CSVEEGGDTQYF. The CDR3 nucleotides read TGCAGCGTTGAAGAGGGGGGAGATACGCAGTACTTT.

The chain combines TRBV7-3 with TRBJ2-2, with TRBD2 as a possible D gene (5 bases). The CDR3 totals 16 residues. Germline V gene data show CDR1 as SGHTA and CDR2 as FQGTGA. Trimming stripped 5 bases from V and 4 bases from J, with 17 bases between. The CDR3 region has the DNA TGTGCCAGCAGCCCTCGACTGTCGGCGGGCACCGGGGAGCTGTTTTTT. Amino acid sequence: CASSPRLSAGTGELFF.

This chain connects TRBV5-1 to TRBJ2-7; D assignment may be TRBD1 or TRBD2 (7 bases each). Germline V CDR1 and CDR2: SGHRS, YFSETQ. The CDR3 length is 13 residues. The CDR3 spells CSGGRDSTYEQYF. The CDR3 nucleotides are TGCTCGGGAGGCCGGGACAGCACCTACGAGCAGTACTTC.

In its sample, this clone was seen a few times. Germline and junction disagree at one end, which may indicate a read error. This sequence joins TRBV30 and TRBJ2-5; D may be TRBD2 (5 bases). The CDR3 totals 13 residues. Per the germline V gene, CDR1 is GTSNPN and CDR2 is SVGIG (reference sequence). The DNA for the CDR3 is TGTGCCTGCCCAGTTGAGTTAACAGAGACTAAAAACTTC. Translation gives CACPVELTETKNF.

J is TRBJ2-5 and V is TRBV25-1, with 8 bases aligning to TRBD2. The CDR3 is 15 residues long. From germline, CDR1 is MGHDK and CDR2 SYGVNS. The V and J ends lost 5 bases and 1 base, in that order; junction bases with no gene match: 6. Here the CDR3 DNA reads TGTGCCAGCAGTTCAGCCACTAGCGGCCAAGAGACCCAGTACTTC. Its translation: CASSSATSGQETQYF. The full variable domain, its missing parts supplied by reference TRBV25-1 and TRBJ2-5, is EADIYQTPRYLVIGTGKKITLECSQTMGHDKMYWYQQDPGMELHLIHYSYGVNSTEKGDLSSESTVSRIRTEHFPLTLESARPSHTSQYLCASSSATSGQETQYFGPGTRLLVL.

This chain joins TRBV27 and TRBJ2-1, with D perhaps assigned TRBD1 or TRBD2 (5 bases each). The V end was cut by 1 base, the J end by 5 bases, with 12 bases between. Germline V gives CDR1 MNHEY, CDR2 SMNVEV (reference sequence). The CDR3 contains 15 residues. The chain's CDR3 is CASSLWGSRDNEQFF. DNA for the CDR3: TGTGCCAGCAGTTTATGGGGGAGTCGGGACAATGAGCAGTTCTTC.

This chain joins TRBV6-5 and TRBJ1-2; D remains unclear. The CDR3 has 13 residues. Germline lookup yields CDR1 MNHEY and CDR2 SVGAGI. Trimming left V 7 bases short and J 5 bases short, with 14 bases between. The CDR3 DNA is TGTGCCAGCAAAGCCCCCCGGCCGTATGGCTACACCTTC. Translating it yields CASKAPRPYGYTF.

This sequence joins TRBV30 and TRBJ2-5, with 12 bases matching TRBD2. The germline gives CDR1 GTSNPN, CDR2 SVGIG (reference sequence). The trim removed 5 bases at V and 2 bases at J, leaving 6 bases unmatched. This CDR3 contains 15 residues. The CDR3 sequence is CAWDPGLAGQETQYF. The CDR3 coding sequence is TGTGCCTGGGACCCCGGACTAGCGGGGCAAGAGACCCAGTACTTC.

The gene calls are TRBV9 and TRBJ1-1; D perhaps matches TRBD1 (5 bases). The V gene's germline CDR1 is SGDLS and CDR2 YYNGEE. The CDR3 totals 14 residues. Trimming cost V 4 bases and J 4 bases, with 14 bases left between them. In nucleotides, the CDR3 is TGTGCCAGCAGCCACGTTGAGGGGAGCACTGAAGCTTTCTTT. It translates to CASSHVEGSTEAFF.